What follows describes a single TCR beta chain. Its antigen is not identified. TCRdb passed the reads through MiXCR, listing each CDR3 protein once. The sample includes about 310,000 distinct CDR3 sequences, approximately 25% of them seen just once. The data originate from a study of T cell repertoires in cytomegalovirus infection. In germline, CDR1 is MNHEY, CDR2 SVGEGT. This CDR3 has 15 residues. Deletions cut 6 bases from V and 2 bases from J, with 16 bases between. General study points: CMV-specific TCR beta clonotypes restricted by HLA-C were the ones dominating the ex vivo response.

The rearrangement links TRBV6-2 or TRBV6-3 to TRBJ2-5; D is possibly TRBD2 (6 bases). Source: cultured PBMCs, taken from culture after CMV antigen stimulation. The sequence came from a human donor in good health (CMV status not recorded). Some clones in this sample may be carry-over from other donors' samples. CDR3: CASSRAGTSQETQYF. Written as DNA, the CDR3 is TGTGCCAGCAGCCGAGCCGGGACTTCACAAGAGACCCAGTACTTC.